This section outlines one T cell receptor beta chain sequence together with its context. Its antigen is unknown. The study ran its PCR with 60 Vbeta and 13 Jbeta primers. Profiled with immunoSEQ multiplex PCR; TCRdb holds only in-frame clones, not every one. Of about 220,000 clones in the sample, nearly 80% are singletons; the top ten hold 1.8%. The V segment lost 0 bases and the J segment 2 bases; nucleotides outside the gene matches: 2. Germline loops: CDR1 SNHLY, CDR2 FYNNEI. This CDR3 region has 16 residues. These data originate in a study of cytomegalovirus exposure and HLA in healthy donors. About the research overall: Earlier, fewer than 130 million unique TCR beta sequences were recovered from roughly 200 million T cells by an analysis. General observations from the study: Later analysis indicated greater clonal expansion among HLA-associated TCR beta chains than among equally common other chains. Prediction of most subjects' HLA-A and HLA-B alleles by TCR beta sequences was reportedly accurate.

Sample: PBMCs. The receptor's source is a male donor in good health and CMV-seronegative. The chain has TRBV2 and TRBJ2-1; TRBD2 matches 9 bases. CDR3 sequence reads: CASSEASGGTYNEQFF. DNA for the CDR3: TGTGCCAGCAGTGAAGCTAGCGGGGGTACCTACAATGAGCAGTTCTTC.